Each of the 11 T cell receptor beta chains below was sequenced from the same sample in a study of blood T cell repertoires in COVID-19. The assay was immunoSEQ multiplex PCR, and TCRdb's table has in-frame clones only and misses some. The sample shows roughly 130,000 clones, approximately 83% of them seen only once. The sample comprised peripheral blood. The receptors derive from an elderly woman with acute or convalescent COVID-19.

The chain links TRBV7-8 to TRBJ1-5, with 8 nucleotides matching TRBD1. This CDR3 is 13 amino acids long. The ends lost 6 bases at V and 4 bases at J; junction bases unmatched: 2. CDR1 SGHVS and CDR2 FQNEAQ come from the germline V gene. DNA of the CDR3: TGTGCCAGCAGTCAGGGGGCTAATCAGCCCCAGCATTTT. Its translation: CASSQGANQPQHF.

This rearrangement joins TRBV29-1 to TRBJ2-1; 7 nucleotides line up with TRBD1. In germline, CDR1 is SQVTM, CDR2 ANQGSEA. V was pared by 5 bases and J by 1 base, with 5 bases of the junction left unmatched. The CDR3 is 14 residues long. CDR3 sequence: CSVSYRGSYNEQFF. The CDR3 DNA reads TGCAGCGTTTCCTACAGGGGTTCCTACAATGAGCAGTTCTTC.

The chain has TRBV5-8 and TRBJ1-1; 10 bases align to TRBD1. The CDR3 sequence is 15 residues long. V shed 4 bases, J shed 0 bases, and the junction held 3 bases outside the gene matches. Per germline, CDR1 SGHTS and CDR2 YDEGEE. DNA of the CDR3: TGTGCCAGCAGCGTCGGGACAGGGGTGAACACTGAAGCTTTCTTT. Its translation is CASSVGTGVNTEAFF.

The chain carries TRBV24-1 and TRBJ2-3; maybe TRBD2 (5 bases). This CDR3 region has 13 residues. Germline values: CDR1 KGHDR, CDR2 SFDVKD. V lost 3 bases to trimming and J lost 4 bases, with 7 bases between them. Here the CDR3 reads CATSDPDSDTQYF. The CDR3 nucleotides read TGTGCCACCAGTGATCCGGACTCAGATACGCAGTATTTT.

The CDR3, as DNA: TGTGCCAGCAACACAAGGGGGGGGAACCAAGAGACCCAGTACTTC. It codes for CASNTRGGNQETQYF. The V call is TRBV7-8, the J call TRBJ2-5, with a possible D match to TRBD2 (7 bases). The CDR3 totals 15 residues. V was pared by 7 bases and J by 0 bases, with 15 bases between. Germline V gives CDR1 SGHVS, CDR2 FQNEAQ.

For the CDR3, the DNA is TGCAGCGTCGTGACAGCATACGAGCAGTACTTC. Translation: CSVVTAYEQYF. V gene TRBV29-1 combines with J gene TRBJ2-7; maybe TRBD1 (5 bases). This CDR3 is 11 amino acids long. With 6 bases removed from V and 4 bases from J, the gap between germline ends came to 10 bases. Germline assignment: CDR1 SQVTM and CDR2 ANQGSEA.

The J gene is TRBJ2-3, the V gene TRBV6-5, with 11 bases matching TRBD2. The CDR3 consists of 15 residues. Germline values: CDR1 MNHEY, CDR2 SVGAGI. J gave up 1 base and V 9 bases, and 6 bases lay outside the gene matches. DNA of the CDR3: TGTGCCAGTTCTAGCGGGGGGCCTCGCACAGATACGCAGTATTTT. The encoded protein is CASSSGGPRTDTQYF.

This sequence joins TRBV4-1 and TRBJ1-5; the D gene is possibly TRBD1 (5 bases). This CDR3 contains 16 residues. V shed 1 base and J shed 2 bases, with 12 bases lying between them. Germline lookup yields CDR1 MGHRA and CDR2 YSYEKL. The chain's CDR3 is CASSQGRGKGNQPQHF. The DNA of the CDR3 is TGCGCCAGCAGCCAAGGTCGGGGGAAGGGCAATCAGCCCCAGCATTTT.

The chain joins TRBV18 to TRBJ1-2; 8 bases are a match to TRBD1. Trimming at V came to 3 bases and at J to 6 bases, leaving 6 bases not matched to a gene. CDR3 size: 14 residues. The V gene's germline CDR1 is KGHSH and CDR2 LQKENI. CDR3 protein: CASSPSDRVDGYTF. CDR3 coding DNA: TGTGCCAGCTCACCTTCGGACAGGGTGGATGGCTACACCTTC.

This chain joins TRBV7-7 and TRBJ2-5, with D possibly being TRBD2 (6 bases). Germline-derived CDR1 and CDR2 are SSHAT and FNYEAQ (reference sequence). The CDR3 consists of 15 residues. V lost 2 bases to trimming and J lost 4 bases, with 14 bases between them. The CDR3 region is CASSLSGGIGETQYF. CDR3 sequence (DNA): TGTGCCAGCAGCTTAAGCGGAGGGATAGGAGAGACCCAGTACTTC.

The chain is built from TRBV9 and TRBJ2-2; 8 bases match TRBD2. V lost 6 bases, J lost 5 bases, and 9 bases stayed unmatched. CDR3 length: 15 amino acids. Per germline, CDR1 SGDLS and CDR2 YYNGEE. This CDR3 reads CASKPRGGLTGELFF. In nucleotides, the CDR3 is TGTGCCAGCAAACCCCGGGGGGGCCTTACCGGGGAGCTGTTTTTT.